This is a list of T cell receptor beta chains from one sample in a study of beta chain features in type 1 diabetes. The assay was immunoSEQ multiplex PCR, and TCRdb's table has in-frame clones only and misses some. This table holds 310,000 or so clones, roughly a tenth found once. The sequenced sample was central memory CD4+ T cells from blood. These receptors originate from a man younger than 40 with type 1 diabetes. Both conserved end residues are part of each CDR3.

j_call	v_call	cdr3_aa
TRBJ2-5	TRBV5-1	CASSLGLAAETQYF
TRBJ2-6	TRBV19	CASSNRDRVFSGANVLTF
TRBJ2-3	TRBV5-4	CASTPSGGRSTDTQYF
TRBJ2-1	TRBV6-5	CASRGHDIEQFF
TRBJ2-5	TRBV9	CASGGLAEQETQYF
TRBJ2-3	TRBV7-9	CASSQVLGGADTQYF
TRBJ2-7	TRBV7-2	CASSQRGVSYEQYF
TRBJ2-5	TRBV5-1	CASSLSLGPQETQYF
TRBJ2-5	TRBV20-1	CSAVQETQYF
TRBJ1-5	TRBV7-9	CASSLGGASNQPQHF
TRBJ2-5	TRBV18	CASSPGETQYF
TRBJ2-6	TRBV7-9	CASSHSGANVLTF
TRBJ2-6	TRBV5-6	CASSLARQAVSGANVLTF
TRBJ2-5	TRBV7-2	CASNLGSFEGGETQYF
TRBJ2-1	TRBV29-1	CSVDRAGYNEQFF
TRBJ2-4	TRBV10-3	CAISESRPGFFSFQNIQYF
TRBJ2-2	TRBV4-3	CASSPGSAAGTGELFF
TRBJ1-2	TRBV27	CASSSPTGSGYTF
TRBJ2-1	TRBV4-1	CASSHDPGLADAQGNEQFF
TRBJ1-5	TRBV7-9	CASSLGQDNQPQHF
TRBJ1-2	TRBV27	CASSSRAGDGYTF
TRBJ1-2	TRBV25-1	CASSLPGQGAGGYTF
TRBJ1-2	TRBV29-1	CSVEHGQGVGGYTF
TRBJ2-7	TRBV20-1	CSVAWREQYF
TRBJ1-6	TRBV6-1	CASKLGPSNSPLHF
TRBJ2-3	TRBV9	CASSRTGDTQYF
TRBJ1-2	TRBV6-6	CASRSYGYTF
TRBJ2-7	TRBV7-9	CASSLSGQASYEQYF
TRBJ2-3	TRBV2	CASKSLTSGGTDTQYF
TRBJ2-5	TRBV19	CASSKRREETQYF
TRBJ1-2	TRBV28	CASRPPTGNYGYTF
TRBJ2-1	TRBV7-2	CASSSRLAGENEQFF
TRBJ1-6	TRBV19	CASRVDQGAANSPLHF
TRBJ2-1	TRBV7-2	CASSAPSSGGAQFF
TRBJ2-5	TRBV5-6	CASSGRSGAQETQYF
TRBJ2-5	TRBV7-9	CASSALSGGALETQYF
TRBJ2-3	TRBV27	CASSLGAGGRSDTQYF
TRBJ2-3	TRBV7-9	CASSLVAGKSTDTQYF
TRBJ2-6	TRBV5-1	CASSLGLVSGANVLTF